The TCR beta chain described here comes from a study of OX40 agonist ivuxolimab in advanced cancers. General study points: CD4+ and CD8+ blood T cells expanded clonally by week 6 at 0.1 to 3.0 mg/kg.

TCRdb's table, derived via immunoSEQ multiplex PCR, lists solely in-frame clones and lacks some. The repertoire holds more than 40,000 clones, with over 75% as singletons. This CDR3 spans 14 amino acids. Germline V CDR1 and CDR2: SGHRS, YFSETQ. V was clipped by 3 bases and J by 3 bases; unmatched bases: 1. In the case of this clone: Its antigen is still unknown.

Sequences were derived from CD4+ or CD8+ T cells sorted from blood, sampled in a trial of the OX40 agonist ivuxolimab. The clonotype comes from an adult with an advanced solid tumor such as melanoma, head and neck, liver or kidney cancer. The chain couples TRBV5-1 to TRBJ2-3, with 10 bases that match TRBD2. As DNA, the CDR3 is TGCGCCAGCAGCTCGGGACTAGCGACAGATACGCAGTATTTT. Translating gives CASSSGLATDTQYF. The full variable domain, its missing parts supplied by reference TRBV5-1 and TRBJ2-3, is KAGVTQTPRYLIKTRGQQVTLSCSPISGHRSVSWYQQTPGQGLQFLFEYFSETQRNKGNFPGRFSGRQFSNSRSEMNVSTLELGDSALYLCASSSGLATDTQYFGPGTRLTVL.